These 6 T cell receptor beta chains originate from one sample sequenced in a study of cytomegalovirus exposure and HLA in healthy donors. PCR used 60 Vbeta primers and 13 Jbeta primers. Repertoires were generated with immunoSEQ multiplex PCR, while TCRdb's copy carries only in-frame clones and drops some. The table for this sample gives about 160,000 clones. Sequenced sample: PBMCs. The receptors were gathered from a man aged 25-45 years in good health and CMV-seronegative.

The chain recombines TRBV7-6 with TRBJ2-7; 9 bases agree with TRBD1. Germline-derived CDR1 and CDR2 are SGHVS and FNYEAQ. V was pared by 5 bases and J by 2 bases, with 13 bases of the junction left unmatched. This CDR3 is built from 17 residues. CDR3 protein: CASSPTHTGTGTYEQYF. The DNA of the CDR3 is TGTGCCAGCAGCCCCACTCATACCGGGACAGGGACCTACGAGCAGTACTTC.

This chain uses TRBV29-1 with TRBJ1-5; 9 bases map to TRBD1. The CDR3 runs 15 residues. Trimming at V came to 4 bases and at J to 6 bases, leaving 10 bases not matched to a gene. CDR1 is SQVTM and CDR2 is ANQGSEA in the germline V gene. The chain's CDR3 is CSVGPGTGNGQPQHF. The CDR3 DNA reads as TGCAGCGTTGGGCCCGGGACAGGGAATGGTCAGCCCCAGCATTTT.

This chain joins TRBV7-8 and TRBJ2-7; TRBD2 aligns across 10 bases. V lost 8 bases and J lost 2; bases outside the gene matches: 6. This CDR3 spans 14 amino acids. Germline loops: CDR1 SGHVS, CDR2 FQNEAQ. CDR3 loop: CASGLAGGPYEQYF. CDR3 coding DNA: TGTGCCAGCGGTTTAGCGGGAGGACCCTACGAGCAGTACTTC.

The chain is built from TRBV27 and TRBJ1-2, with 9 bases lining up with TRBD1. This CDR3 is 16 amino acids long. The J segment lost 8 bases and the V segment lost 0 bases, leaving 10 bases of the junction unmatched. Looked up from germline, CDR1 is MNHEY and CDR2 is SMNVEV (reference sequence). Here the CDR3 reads CASSLSEAGTGNGYTF. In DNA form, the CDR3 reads TGTGCCAGCAGTTTATCCGAAGCCGGGACAGGGAACGGCTACACCTTC.

The CDR3 DNA follows: TGTGCCAGCTCACCGAACAGGATACGTATGGGCAGCGCTGAAGCTTTCTTT. Translated, it gives CASSPNRIRMGSAEAFF. The V call is TRBV18, the J call TRBJ1-1; weak D call: TRBD1 (5 bases). V lost 3 bases, J lost 6 bases, and 23 bases lay in between. The CDR3 consists of 17 residues. In germline, CDR1 is KGHSH, CDR2 LQKENI.

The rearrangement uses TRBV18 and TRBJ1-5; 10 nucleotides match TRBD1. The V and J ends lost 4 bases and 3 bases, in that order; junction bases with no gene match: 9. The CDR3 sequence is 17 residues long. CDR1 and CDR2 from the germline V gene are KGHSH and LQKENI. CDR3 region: CASSLDMGQGYNQPQHF. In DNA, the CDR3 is TGTGCCAGCTCACTTGATATGGGACAGGGGTACAATCAGCCCCAGCATTTT.